The 32 T cell receptor beta chains below come from one sample, sequenced in a study of T cell responses to AZD1222 COVID-19 vaccine. The assay was immunoSEQ multiplex PCR, and TCRdb's table has in-frame clones only and misses some. The sample records 100,000 to 150,000 clones, 80% to 95% being singletons. The sequencing used peripheral blood, collected 28 days after the second AZD1222 dose. These receptors all come from an adult who received the AZD1222 COVID-19 vaccine.

The CDR3 nucleotides are TGCGCCAGCAGCCCCAGGACAGGGGAGAACACTGAAGCTTTCTTT. It yields the protein CASSPRTGENTEAFF. This chain uses TRBV5-1 with TRBJ1-1, with 9 bases aligning to TRBD1. Germline values: CDR1 SGHRS, CDR2 YFSETQ. Germline trimming cut 4 bases from V and 1 base from J; bases unmatched to any gene: 5. The CDR3 has 15 amino acids.

This sequence joins TRBV6-5 and TRBJ2-7, with TRBD1 as a possible D gene (6 bases). Germline CDR1 and CDR2: MNHEY and SVGAGI. The CDR3 has 13 residues. V lost 6 bases, J lost 6 bases, and 15 bases lay in between. CDR3 coding DNA: TGTGCCAGCAGCCTCAGGGGCGGCGGCGAGCAGTACTTC. Amino acids: CASSLRGGGEQYF.

The chain joins TRBV6-5 to TRBJ2-7; D unresolved. Germline CDR1 is MNHEY and CDR2 is SVGAGI. The CDR3 is 11 residues long. V was shortened by 7 bases and J by 2 bases, with 6 bases between the two germline ends. The chain's CDR3 is CASMVAYEQYF. The CDR3 DNA is TGTGCCAGCATGGTGGCCTACGAGCAGTACTTC.

V usage is TRBV7-9 and J usage is TRBJ1-2; 11 positions match TRBD1. CDR1 is SEHNR, CDR2 FQNEAQ, per germline (reference sequence). Trimming at V came to 1 base and at J to 2 bases, leaving 6 bases not matched to a gene. The CDR3 extends over 17 amino acids. The CDR3: CASSLEGTGGANYGYTF. Here the CDR3 DNA reads TGTGCCAGCAGCTTAGAAGGGACAGGGGGTGCGAACTATGGCTACACCTTC. The complete variable domain, with remaining parts taken from reference TRBV7-9 and TRBJ1-2, reads DTGVSQNPRHKITKRGQNVTFRCDPISEHNRLYWYRQTLGQGPEFLTYFQNEAQLEKSRLLSDRFSAERPKGSFSTLEIQRTEQGDSAMYLCASSLEGTGGANYGYTFGSGTRLTVV.

The rearrangement uses TRBV21-1 and TRBJ1-1; the table's D call, TRBD1, was not checked against the DNA. TRBV21-1 is deemed a pseudogene. This CDR3 comprises 14 residues. CDR3 DNA: TGCTTTACCGGGACAGGTAAAATGAACACTGAAGCTTTCTTT. Encoded protein: CFTGTGKMNTEAFF.

The chain joins TRBV7-9 to TRBJ2-3; 9 bases line up with TRBD2. Germline lookup yields CDR1 SEHNR and CDR2 FQNEAQ (reference sequence). Trimming removed 5 bases from V and 2 bases from J; junction bases left unmatched: 5. The CDR3 is 15 residues long. CDR3 sequence reads: CASSPSGGNTDTQYF. Here the CDR3 DNA reads TGTGCCAGCAGCCCGAGCGGGGGGAACACAGATACGCAGTATTTT.

The chain joins TRBV4-1 to TRBJ1-2; 8 nucleotides agree with TRBD1. The V and J ends lost 0 bases and 5 bases, in that order; junction bases with no gene match: 8. The CDR3 runs 16 residues. Germline CDR1 reads MGHRA; CDR2 reads YSYEKL. In DNA form, the CDR3 reads TGCGCCAGCAGCCAAGAACGCCCGGGACAGGTTTATGGCTACACCTTC. Its translation is CASSQERPGQVYGYTF.

Here the CDR3 DNA reads TGTGCCAGTAGCACCGGGACAGGGGGGAACTATGGCTACACCTTC. It is translated as CASSTGTGGNYGYTF. The chain is built from TRBV19 and TRBJ1-2, with TRBD1 identical over 11 bases. V lost 6 bases to trimming and J lost 2 bases; unmatched junction nucleotides: 5. Germline-derived CDR1 and CDR2 are LNHDA and SQIVND (reference sequence). CDR3 length: 15 residues. Supplemented by reference TRBV19 and TRBJ1-2, the full variable domain reads DGGITQSPKYLFRKEGQNVTLSCEQNLNHDAMYWYRQDPGQGLRLIYYSQIVNDFQKGDIAEGYSVSREKKESFPLTVTSAQKNPTAFYLCASSTGTGGNYGYTFGSGTRLTVV.

The CDR3: CASSLDTNNSPLHF. Here the CDR3 DNA reads TGCGCCAGCAGCTTGGACACCAATAATTCACCCCTCCACTTT. This sequence joins TRBV5-1 and TRBJ1-6; D gene uncertain. The V and J ends lost 0 bases and 5 bases respectively, with 6 bases between them. The CDR3 has 14 residues. Germline V CDR1 and CDR2: SGHRS, YFSETQ.

This clone was recorded only once. The chain has TRBV7-8 and TRBJ1-3, with a possible D match to TRBD1 (6 bases). V shed 5 bases and J shed 3 bases, with 17 bases lying between them. Per the germline V gene, CDR1 is SGHVS and CDR2 is FQNEAQ. The CDR3 length is 16 residues. This CDR3 reads CASSRLQGGVGNTIYF. CDR3 DNA sequence: TGTGCCAGCAGCCGATTACAGGGTGGGGTTGGAAACACCATATATTTT.

This chain uses TRBV19 with TRBJ1-2, with D possibly TRBD1 on 6 matching bases. Germline CDR1 reads LNHDA; CDR2 reads SQIVND (reference sequence). The CDR3 consists of 15 residues. Trimming took 3 bases from V and 5 from J, leaving 16 bases between them. DNA for the CDR3: TGTGCCAGTAGTATCAGACAGGAAAGTAGGTATGGCTACACCTTC. The encoded protein is CASSIRQESRYGYTF.

This clone was detected a few times. The V call is TRBV5-1, the J call TRBJ1-1; 7 positions match TRBD1. In germline, CDR1 is SGHRS, CDR2 YFSETQ. The V gene end was trimmed by 3 bases and the J gene end by 3 bases; junction bases not matched to a gene: 5. This CDR3 is 14 amino acids long. The CDR3 here is CASSSTDRDTEAFF. The CDR3 coding sequence is TGCGCCAGCAGCTCCACAGACAGGGACACTGAAGCTTTCTTT.

The chain joins TRBV11-2 to TRBJ2-4, with 9 bases matching TRBD1. V lost 2 bases, J lost 8 bases, and 4 bases stayed unmatched. The V gene's germline CDR1 is SGHAT and CDR2 FQNNGV. The CDR3 totals 14 residues. CDR3 in amino acids: CASSLTGGLDIQYF. The DNA for the CDR3 is TGTGCCAGCAGCTTAACAGGGGGCTTAGACATTCAGTACTTC.

The chain carries TRBV6-6 and TRBJ1-2; no definite D call. The germline V and J ends were trimmed by 6 bases and 3 bases, with 11 bases remaining between them. Looked up from germline, CDR1 is MNHNY and CDR2 is SVGAGI (reference sequence). CDR3 length: 13 amino acids. CDR3 in DNA: TGTGCCAGCAGCCTTGACGGGGACTATGGCTACACCTTC. Protein sequence: CASSLDGDYGYTF.

This chain joins TRBV4-3 and TRBJ2-2; TRBD1 is a possible D gene (5 bases). The CDR3 is made up of 15 amino acids. V was pared by 2 bases and J by 1 base, with 8 bases between. CDR1 and CDR2 (germline): LGHNA, YSLEER. The CDR3 coding sequence is TGCGCCAGCAGCCAATCTCAGGGGAACACCGGGGAGCTGTTTTTT. Translating gives CASSQSQGNTGELFF.

The V gene is TRBV6-2 or TRBV6-3, the J gene TRBJ1-5; D perhaps matches TRBD1 (5 bases). The CDR3 runs 15 residues. V shed 5 bases and J shed 0 bases, with 11 bases lying between them. Germline CDR1 reads MNHEY; CDR2 reads SVGEGT. The CDR3 sequence: CASSPLGGSNQPQHF. In DNA form, the CDR3 reads TGTGCCAGCAGTCCCCTCGGGGGTAGCAATCAGCCCCAGCATTTT.

The chain carries TRBV29-1 and TRBJ2-3; the D call may be TRBD1 or TRBD2 (6 bases each). Germline V gives CDR1 SQVTM, CDR2 ANQGSEA. V lost 8 bases and J lost 0, with 15 bases in between. This CDR3 region has 14 residues. CDR3 in amino acids: CSFRRGQSTDTQYF. The CDR3 bases are TGCAGCTTCCGTCGGGGGCAGAGCACAGATACGCAGTATTTT.

J is TRBJ1-1 and V is TRBV12-5; TRBD1 matches 9 bases. V trimming: 6 bases; J trimming: 7 bases; junction bases outside the gene matches: 18. Germline values: CDR1 LGHNT, CDR2 FRNRAP. CDR3 length: 17 amino acids. The CDR3 sequence is CASGQGYRGRRVFEAFF. CDR3 bases: TGTGCTAGTGGCCAAGGTTACAGGGGGCGCAGGGTTTTTGAAGCTTTCTTT.

The J gene is TRBJ2-2, the V gene TRBV3-1 (or the pseudogene TRBV3-2); no clear D gene. The CDR3 spans 13 residues. CDR1 LGHDT and CDR2 YNNKEL come from the germline V gene (reference sequence). Deletions cut 1 base from V and 7 bases from J, with 7 bases between. The CDR3 DNA sequence: TGTGCCAGCAGCCAAGGGTATGACGGGGAGCTGTTTTTT. Translation: CASSQGYDGELFF.

The chain couples TRBV5-1 to TRBJ2-1; a weak D match, TRBD1 (5 bases). The CDR3 consists of 16 residues. Looked up from germline, CDR1 is SGHRS and CDR2 is YFSETQ. Deletions cut 4 bases from V and 0 bases from J, with 14 bases between. CDR3 loop: CASSTSGSSSYNEQFF. Here the CDR3 DNA reads TGCGCCAGCAGCACCTCAGGGTCCAGCTCCTACAATGAGCAGTTCTTC.

The chain carries TRBV15 and TRBJ1-5, with D possibly matching TRBD1 (6 bases). Trimming removed 0 bases at V and 6 bases at J, with 12 bases between. CDR3 length: 15 amino acids. Germline V gene lookup returns CDR1 LNHNV and CDR2 YYDKDF (reference sequence). CDR3 in amino acids: CATSRDRGIGQPQHF. The CDR3 DNA reads as TGTGCCACCAGCAGAGACAGGGGAATTGGTCAGCCCCAGCATTTT.

The chain couples TRBV11-2 to TRBJ2-5; D is undetermined. Germline assignment: CDR1 SGHAT and CDR2 FQNNGV. V lost 1 base and J lost 2, with 5 bases in between. The CDR3 runs to 13 residues. DNA of the CDR3: TGTGCCAGCAGCTTAGGCAGGCAAGAGACCCAGTACTTC. This translates into CASSLGRQETQYF.

J is TRBJ1-3 and V is TRBV7-2; possible D gene TRBD1, 6 bases. This CDR3 is 14 amino acids long. V was shortened by 6 bases and J by 4 bases, with 13 bases between the two germline ends. From germline, CDR1 is SGHTA and CDR2 FQGNSA. The CDR3, as DNA: TGTGCCAGCAGTCCTACAGGGTCAGGAAACACCATATATTTT. It encodes CASSPTGSGNTIYF.

This clone was found once. V usage is TRBV7-9 and J usage is TRBJ2-2; D remains ambiguous. This CDR3 contains 11 residues. The V gene lost 2 bases and the J gene lost 5 bases, with 0 bases spanning the gap. The germline gives CDR1 SEHNR, CDR2 FQNEAQ (reference sequence). The CDR3 spells CASSLTGELFF. The DNA of the CDR3 is TGTGCCAGCAGCTTAACCGGGGAGCTGTTTTTT. Looking up the rest from reference TRBV7-9 and TRBJ2-2 gives the full variable domain: DTGVSQNPRHKITKRGQNVTFRCDPISEHNRLYWYRQTLGQGPEFLTYFQNEAQLEKSRLLSDRFSAERPKGSFSTLEIQRTEQGDSAMYLCASSLTGELFFGEGSRLTVL.

Comment on this clone: This sample also contains other DNA sequences that code for the same CDR3. This chain joins TRBV9 and TRBJ1-1; 8 positions match TRBD1. V was pared by 0 bases and J by 4 bases, with 5 bases of the junction left unmatched. Germline CDR1 is SGDLS and CDR2 is YYNGEE. There are 15 residues in the CDR3. The CDR3 here is CASSVGGTGGTEAFF. DNA for the CDR3: TGTGCCAGCAGCGTAGGAGGGACAGGAGGCACTGAAGCTTTCTTT.

The chain links TRBV15 to TRBJ1-2, with 7 bases identical to TRBD1. Trimming removed 4 bases from V and 4 bases from J; junction bases left unmatched: 3. Germline CDR1 reads LNHNV; CDR2 reads YYDKDF (reference sequence). CDR3 length: 13 amino acids. CDR3: CATSTRDSYGYTF. CDR3 sequence (DNA): TGTGCCACCAGCACCCGGGACAGCTATGGCTACACCTTC.

This clone has a single count. The chain carries TRBV9 and TRBJ1-3, with no clear D. Trimming took 4 bases from V and 8 from J, leaving 16 bases between them. CDR1 and CDR2 (germline): SGDLS, YYNGEE. This CDR3 comprises 14 residues. The CDR3 nucleotides read TGTGCCAGCAGCCCGGGAATCCCTCGGGACACCATATATTTT. Amino acid sequence: CASSPGIPRDTIYF.

J is TRBJ1-1 and V is TRBV6-5, with D possibly being TRBD1 (6 bases). V gave up 7 bases and J gave up 6 bases, with 18 bases separating them. This CDR3 region has 14 residues. Germline V gives CDR1 MNHEY, CDR2 SVGAGI. The CDR3 region has the DNA TGTGCCAGCACCCCGCGAGCGGGGGCCGCTGAAGCTTTCTTT. Translating gives CASTPRAGAAEAFF.

V usage is TRBV6-5 and J usage is TRBJ1-1; D call uncertain. Germline V gives CDR1 MNHEY, CDR2 SVGAGI. V dropped 5 bases and J dropped 5 bases, with 18 bases sitting between them. The CDR3 totals 15 residues. CDR3 in amino acids: CASSMQDAGGTEAFF. Here the CDR3 DNA reads TGTGCCAGCAGTATGCAGGACGCGGGTGGAACTGAAGCTTTCTTT.

Written as DNA, the CDR3 is TGTGCCAGCAGTGAATATTTCCAGTCCAACACAGATACGCAGTATTTT. As protein: CASSEYFQSNTDTQYF. The chain recombines TRBV25-1 with TRBJ2-3; D ambiguous. The V gene's germline CDR1 is MGHDK and CDR2 SYGVNS. V was clipped by 0 bases and J by 2 bases, with 12 bases between them. The CDR3 totals 16 residues.

The chain joins TRBV5-1 to TRBJ2-2; tentative D call: TRBD1 (6 bases). Germline CDR1 and CDR2: SGHRS and YFSETQ. This CDR3 is 15 amino acids long. Trimming left V 0 bases short and J 3 bases short, with 9 bases between. This chain's CDR3 is CASSLASGDTGELFF. The CDR3 DNA follows: TGCGCCAGCAGCTTGGCATCAGGGGACACCGGGGAGCTGTTTTTT. The variable domain in full, completed from reference TRBV5-1 and TRBJ2-2, reads KAGVTQTPRYLIKTRGQQVTLSCSPISGHRSVSWYQQTPGQGLQFLFEYFSETQRNKGNFPGRFSGRQFSNSRSEMNVSTLELGDSALYLCASSLASGDTGELFFGEGSRLTVL.

This clone has just one count. The rearrangement uses TRBV5-1 and TRBJ1-1; TRBD1 aligns across 9 bases. Germline values: CDR1 SGHRS, CDR2 YFSETQ. V dropped 4 bases and J dropped 2; count of bases not matched to a gene: 6. This CDR3 region has 15 residues. CDR3 DNA: TGCGCCAGCAGCCCTGGGGACAGGGATAACACTGAAGCTTTCTTT. Its protein product is CASSPGDRDNTEAFF. The full variable domain, its missing parts supplied by reference TRBV5-1 and TRBJ1-1, is KAGVTQTPRYLIKTRGQQVTLSCSPISGHRSVSWYQQTPGQGLQFLFEYFSETQRNKGNFPGRFSGRQFSNSRSEMNVSTLELGDSALYLCASSPGDRDNTEAFFGQGTRLTVV.